Sequencing of this TCR beta chain was carried out in a study of monozygotic twins with inflammatory bowel disease. Notes on the study in general: Fewer shared clonotypes with others were found in IBD patients than in healthy twins, especially with disease activity.

Germline V CDR1 and CDR2: MDHEN, SYDVKM. The CDR3 extends over 15 amino acids. On this clonotype: Its antigen is not known.

After re-calling the 5' RACE reads, TCRdb lists one entry per CDR3 protein, DNA absent. This repertoire includes about 110,000 distinct CDR3 sequences. The source is a human donor with ulcerative colitis or Crohn's disease, or a healthy co-twin of an affected twin (not recorded which). The specimen was blood. The J gene is TRBJ2-3, the V gene TRBV28; TCRdb designates TRBD1, a call that cannot be tested without DNA. The CDR3: CASSTPGQATDTQYF.